This T cell receptor (beta chain) was documented in a study of blood T cell repertoires in COVID-19. The CDR3 is made up of 9 amino acids. Germline V gene lookup returns CDR1 SQVTM and CDR2 ANQGSEA. V was cut by 6 bases and J by 10 bases, with 7 bases left in between. Which cohort a participant joined came from the clinical history participants gave. In the authors' methods: Estimation of nucleated cell counts relied on the amplification of reference gene primers. Here immunoSEQ multiplex PCR was the method, and the copy in TCRdb shows in-frame clones only, minus some. V and J calls and clone size are as listed in that table; D and trimming were resolved from the DNA. Among about 220,000 clones listed, 82% were seen once.

Material: PBMCs or T cells enriched from blood (not recorded which). The clonotype was recovered from a woman aged 60-75 years who had recovered from COVID-19. This rearrangement joins TRBV29-1 to TRBJ2-1; possible D gene TRBD1, 5 bases. CDR3 residues: CSVAGEQFF. As DNA, the CDR3 is TGCAGCGTCGCAGGGGAGCAGTTCTTC.